This T cell receptor beta chain was documented in a study of Graves' ophthalmopathy and Graves' hyperthyroidism. The study's findings and limits: Blood samples also showed most expanded thyroid clonotypes exceeding 0.001 frequency. Forecasting of ophthalmopathy progression by the model achieved around 71% sensitivity and less than 80% specificity.

Stable hyperthyroidism meant no ophthalmopathy within 18 months of follow-up. Additional autoimmune diseases, uncontrolled infections, pregnancy or lactation disqualified patients. Details on this clonotype: Its antigen is unidentified.

CDR3 size: 15 residues. Germline V gene lookup returns CDR1 SGDLS and CDR2 YYNGEE. After removal of 4 bases from V and 2 bases from J, the junction contained 2 bases not matched to a gene. As the template, RNA transcripts were used to amplify TCR beta CDR3 regions. HTBI-primed RT-PCR formed the first round, and a multiplex PCR formed the second. TCRdb redid the calling of the multiplex PCR reads with MiXCR, one entry per CDR3 protein. The sample yields 300,000 to 500,000 distinct CDR3 sequences, approximately 15% seen once. The clonotype was recovered from a woman in her late teens or twenties with stable Graves' hyperthyroidism. Source material: peripheral blood. The chain carries TRBV9 and TRBJ2-7; 14 positions agree with TRBD2. CDR3 region: CASSKTSGGAYEQYF. The CDR3 bases are TGTGCCAGCAGCAAGACTAGCGGGGGGGCCTACGAGCAGTACTTC.